The present TCR beta chain was sequenced within a study of CD8+CD57+ T cells in acquired aplastic anemia. Study at large: Healthy donor CD4+ cell samples had a mean of roughly 10 million reads.

Comment on this clonotype: Its antigen is not known.

The study's findings and limits: Around 27 CD8+ CDR3 sequences occurred in both the patients and the controls.

Template material for TCR beta VDJ and CDR3 profiling consisted of genomic DNA. TCRdb ran MiXCR on the reads and lists one entry per CDR3 protein. The table lists under 250,000 distinct CDR3 sequences, roughly 33% of them singletons. The sequenced sample was sorted CD4+, CD8+, or CD8+CD57+ T cells (not recorded which) from PBMCs. This clonotype originated in a human donor in good health, serving as a control.

CDR3 bases: TGTGCCAGCAGTCCAAGTTTATCCAGAGATGGCTACACCTTC. Its protein product is CASSPSLSRDGYTF. This chain connects TRBV27 to TRBJ1-2; D remains unclear. The CDR3 is 14 residues long. V was pared by 5 bases and J by 6 bases, with 16 bases between. Germline V CDR1 and CDR2: MNHEY, SMNVEV (reference sequence).